Here is one T cell receptor (beta chain) with its context. The antigen it binds to is not known. Base qualities are not provided; no much larger clone lies one nucleotide away. Including cysteine and phenylalanine, the CDR3 has 16 amino acids. The sequence is cut down to CDR3 DNA, 48 bases in frame from base 1. Per the germline V gene, MGHRA is the CDR1 and YSYEKL is the CDR2. V is clipped by 0 bases and J by 7 bases, and the sequence between their germline boundaries is 16 bases long. TCRdb names Illumina HiSeq 1500 as the instrument used. TCRdb reprocessed the public reads (quality trimming at Q25 with fastp, clone calling with MiXCR) and kept in-frame beta chains. Every CDR3 protein is listed once, alongside the most common genes and DNA of its rows. Present in this sample are some 450,000 distinct CDR3 sequences, approximately 30% of which were seen just once. Approximately 13% of the sample lies in the top ten.

This sample is part of a study of T cell repertoires in cytomegalovirus infection (dated 2019 in TCRdb). Regarding the complete study: Donor HLA type was relevant to the analysis, as public TCR beta signatures indicated carriage of CMV infection together with the matching HLA type. The full study reports these points: In the ex vivo response, HLA-C-restricted CMV-specific TCR beta clonotypes were dominant, and in two of eight donors the single most frequent clonotype came from this HLA-C-restricted group. Cumulative frequency of public TCR beta family members discriminated carriers of CMV infection plus the relevant HLA type in this cohort and an independent roughly 320-donor cohort.

The receptor comes from a human donor in good health (CMV status not recorded). Some clones in this sample may be carry-over from other donors' samples. Source material: PBMCs. Recombination joined TRBV4-1 with TRBJ2-1; 5 matching bases give a weak D call of TRBD2. CDR3 reads: CASSQEYVAGRNEQFF. In nucleotide form, the sequence is TGCGCCAGCAGCCAAGAATACGTGGCGGGCAGGAATGAGCAGTTCTTC.